This T cell receptor beta chain came from a study of blood T cell repertoires in COVID-19. In the study overall: COVID-19 samples from acute and convalescent phases originated in the United States, Italy and Spain. In each case, the material was cDNA or gDNA derived from T cells, B-cell-depleted T cells, or PBMCs.

Original methodology: Estimates of nucleated cell counts were drawn from the amplification of reference gene primers. The assay was immunoSEQ multiplex PCR, and TCRdb's table has in-frame clones only and misses some. V, J and clone size derive from that table, while D and trimming were established from the DNA sequence. The table records fewer than 200,000 clones, just under 85% of them present only once. Trimming took 3 bases from V and 1 from J, leaving 12 bases between them. This CDR3 is built from 15 residues. Germline-derived CDR1 and CDR2 are MDHEN and SYDVKM. The chain carries TRBV28 and TRBJ2-5; possibly TRBD1 for D (6 bases). This receptor was identified in a man aged 40-49 years who had recovered from COVID-19. The sequenced material came from peripheral blood. This chain's CDR3 is CASSFNGQFQETQYF. CDR3 DNA sequence: TGTGCCAGCAGTTTTAACGGACAGTTCCAAGAGACCCAGTACTTC.